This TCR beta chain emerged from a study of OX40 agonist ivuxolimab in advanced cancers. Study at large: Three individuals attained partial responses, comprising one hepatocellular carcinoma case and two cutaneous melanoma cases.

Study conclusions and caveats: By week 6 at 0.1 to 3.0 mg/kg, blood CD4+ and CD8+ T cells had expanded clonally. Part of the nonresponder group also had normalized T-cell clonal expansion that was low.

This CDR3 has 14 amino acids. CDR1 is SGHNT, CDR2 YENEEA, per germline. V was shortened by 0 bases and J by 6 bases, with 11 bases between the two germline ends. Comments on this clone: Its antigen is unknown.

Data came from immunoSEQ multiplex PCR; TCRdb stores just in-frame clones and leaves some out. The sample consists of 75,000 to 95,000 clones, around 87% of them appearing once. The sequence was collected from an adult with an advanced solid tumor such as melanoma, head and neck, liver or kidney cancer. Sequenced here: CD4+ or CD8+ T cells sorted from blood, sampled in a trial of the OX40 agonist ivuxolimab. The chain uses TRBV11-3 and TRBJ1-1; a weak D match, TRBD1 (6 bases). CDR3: CASSLDGGAAEAFF. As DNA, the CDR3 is TGTGCCAGCAGCTTAGATGGGGGGGCCGCTGAAGCTTTCTTT.